This T cell receptor (beta chain) was recovered during a study of blood T cell repertoires in COVID-19. Study details: Samples representing acute and convalescent COVID-19 were sourced from the United States, Italy and Spain. PBMCs, B-cell-depleted T cells, or T cells were the source of the cDNA or gDNA that made up the material.

Germline assignment: CDR1 MNHEY and CDR2 SVGAGI. V lost 2 bases and J lost 6; bases outside the gene matches: 6. CDR3 length equals 14 residues. Clones were read by immunoSEQ multiplex PCR, and TCRdb kept only the in-frame ones, dropping some. Among approximately 41,000 clones listed, about 85% were seen once. This clone was seen a few times. The specimen sequenced was peripheral blood. The sequence was obtained from a woman aged 80 or older with active COVID-19. The chain joins TRBV6-5 to TRBJ2-7; 8 nucleotides match TRBD1. The chain's CDR3 is CASSYTGQGAEQYF. The CDR3 DNA is TGTGCCAGCAGTTACACCGGACAGGGTGCCGAGCAGTACTTC.